This T cell receptor (beta chain) is from a study of beta chain features in type 1 diabetes. Stem cell-like memory, regulatory, central memory and naive CD4+ cells were sorted via CD45RO/CCR7/CD25/CD127/CD95/CD27. Expressed TCRB transcripts got sequenced, as all isolated RNA was reverse transcribed. Here immunoSEQ multiplex PCR was the method, and the copy in TCRdb shows in-frame clones only, minus some. Of roughly 230,000 clones in the sample, about 11% are singletons; the top ten hold more than 0.015%. Overall study results and limits: All four CD4+ subsets of Type 1 diabetes patients contained TCRB CDR3s that were moderately but significantly shorter.

Trimming removed 4 bases from V and 2 bases from J; junction bases left unmatched: 18. Germline CDR1 SEHNR, CDR2 FQNEAQ (reference sequence). The length of the CDR3 is 19 residues. The sample holds a few counts of this clone. The target antigen is unknown. The sequenced sample was naive CD4+ T cells from blood. The sequence was collected from a man aged 25 to 40 with type 1 diabetes. The J gene is TRBJ2-5, the V gene TRBV7-9; 8 nucleotides agree with TRBD2. As DNA, the CDR3 is TGTGCCAGCAGCTCCACTAAGTCGGGAGGGGTGGCAGGACAAGAGACCCAGTACTTC. Translating gives CASSSTKSGGVAGQETQYF.